The 30 T cell receptor beta chains listed next were all sequenced from one sample in a study of blood T cell repertoires in COVID-19. Assay: immunoSEQ multiplex PCR; the TCRdb copy retains only in-frame clones and omits some. The table has approximately 250,000 clones, approximately 88% seen once. Sequencing was carried out using peripheral blood. These receptors all come from a woman between 70 and 85 years old with COVID-19, enrolled during active disease.

The chain employs TRBV4-2 and TRBJ1-2; 11 bases align to TRBD1. Unmatched junction bases numbered 12, after V lost 4 bases and J lost 8 bases. The CDR3 runs 16 residues. The V gene's germline CDR1 is LGHNA and CDR2 YNFKEQ. The DNA for the CDR3 is TGTGCCAGCAGCCGGAGGACAGGGGGCGAAGGTTACGGCTACACCTTC. Protein sequence: CASSRRTGGEGYGYTF.

CDR3 region: CASTKEAGGPYEQYF. Written as DNA, the CDR3 is TGTGCCAGCACAAAGGAAGCGGGAGGACCCTACGAGCAGTACTTC. V and J are TRBV27 and TRBJ2-7; 9 positions agree with TRBD2. The CDR3 runs 15 residues. The V and J ends lost 7 bases and 2 bases, in that order; junction bases with no gene match: 9. The germline V gene has CDR1 MNHEY and CDR2 SMNVEV (reference sequence).

The rearrangement links TRBV14 to TRBJ1-6; D not resolved. Deletions cut 0 bases from V and 9 bases from J, with 9 bases between. The germline V gene encodes CDR1 SGHDN and CDR2 FVKESK. The CDR3 extends over 14 amino acids. CDR3 bases: TGTGCCAGCAGCCAAGAGTCCGAGGCTTCACCCCTCCACTTT. Its protein is CASSQESEASPLHF.

Concerning this clone itself: This same CDR3 is encoded by further DNA sequences in the sample. The J gene is TRBJ2-2, the V gene TRBV6-5, with 8 bases aligning to TRBD2. CDR3 length: 14 amino acids. Per germline, CDR1 MNHEY and CDR2 SVGAGI. With V trimmed by 6 bases and J by 5 bases, 5 bases remained unmatched. In nucleotides, the CDR3 is TGTGCCAGCAGCCCGGGGGGGGGAACCGGGGAGCTGTTTTTT. Translation: CASSPGGGTGELFF.

V usage is TRBV12-5 and J usage is TRBJ1-2; D not certain. V lost 9 bases, J lost 2 bases, and 13 bases lay in between. CDR1 LGHNT and CDR2 FRNRAP come from the germline V gene. This CDR3 is 13 amino acids long. CDR3 residues: CASAPGANYGYTF. CDR3 DNA: TGTGCTAGCGCCCCCGGTGCGAACTATGGCTACACCTTC.

This rearrangement joins TRBV6-1 to TRBJ2-1, with no clear D. Germline lookup yields CDR1 MNHNS and CDR2 SASEGT. The length of the CDR3 is 12 residues. V dropped 2 bases and J dropped 13 bases, with 12 bases sitting between them. DNA for the CDR3: TGTGCCAGCAGTGAATGGGCTCCGGCCCAGTTCTTC. It translates to CASSEWAPAQFF.

The chain carries TRBV10-3 and TRBJ1-5; no firm D call. This CDR3 comprises 14 residues. Deletions cut 0 bases from V and 2 bases from J, with 5 bases between. Germline values: CDR1 ENHRY, CDR2 SYGVKD. The CDR3 coding sequence is TGTGCCATCAGTGAGTCACCGGGCAATCAGCCCCAGCATTTT. This codes for CAISESPGNQPQHF.

This clone was seen more than once but under ten times. This chain links TRBV5-4 with TRBJ2-5; D possibly corresponds to TRBD2 (6 bases). This CDR3 has 13 residues. The germline gives CDR1 SGHNT, CDR2 YYREEE (reference sequence). Trimming stripped 0 bases from V and 4 bases from J, with 7 bases between. This CDR3 is CASSLVGGETQYF. The CDR3 DNA follows: TGTGCCAGCAGCTTGGTCGGGGGAGAGACCCAGTACTTC.

The chain links TRBV19 to TRBJ2-7, with D perhaps matching TRBD1 (6 bases). The V gene lost 3 bases and the J gene lost 5 bases, with 14 bases spanning the gap. Germline CDR1 is LNHDA and CDR2 is SQIVND (reference sequence). The CDR3 runs to 14 residues. The CDR3 bases are TGTGCCAGTAGTATTAGAGGCAGGGGCGACGAGCAGTACTTC. Translation: CASSIRGRGDEQYF.

The V and J genes are TRBV6-2 or TRBV6-3 and TRBJ2-3; tentative D call: TRBD1 (5 bases). The V end was cut by 2 bases, the J end by 0 bases, with 18 bases between. CDR1 is MNHEY and CDR2 is SVGEGT in the germline V gene. This CDR3 is built from 18 residues. DNA for the CDR3: TGTGCCAGCAGTTACCTGCAGGGTTCCGGCACTAGCACAGATACGCAGTATTTT. Translating it yields CASSYLQGSGTSTDTQYF.

This sequence joins TRBV18 and TRBJ1-2, with 7 bases identical to TRBD1. CDR3 size: 14 residues. The V segment lost 5 bases and the J segment 0 bases; nucleotides outside the gene matches: 3. Germline CDR1 is KGHSH and CDR2 is LQKENI. CDR3 sequence (DNA): TGTGCCAGCTCAAGGGGACAGTCTAACTATGGCTACACCTTC. This encodes CASSRGQSNYGYTF.

The chain combines TRBV7-3 with TRBJ1-2; TRBD1 agrees at 10 bases. Germline V gene data show CDR1 as SGHTA and CDR2 as FQGTGA. Losses at the gene ends were 5 bases for V and 13 bases for J; bases not matched to a gene: 7. The CDR3 extends over 12 amino acids. Here the CDR3 reads CASSPGQGEITF. Written as DNA, the CDR3 is TGTGCCAGCAGCCCCGGACAGGGGGAAATCACCTTC.

This sequence joins TRBV12-3 or TRBV12-4 and TRBJ1-2; 7 bases map to TRBD1. The CDR3 consists of 13 residues. The J segment lost 8 bases and the V segment lost 5 bases, leaving 8 bases of the junction unmatched. CDR3 sequence (DNA): TGTGCCAGCAGTACCACGACAGGGCTCGGCTACACCTTC. Its protein is CASSTTTGLGYTF.

Only a few counts were recorded for this clone. V is TRBV7-9 and J is TRBJ2-7; D possibly corresponds to TRBD2 (6 bases). The CDR3 length is 14 residues. The V end was cut by 1 base, the J end by 6 bases, with 13 bases between. Looked up from germline, CDR1 is SEHNR and CDR2 is FQNEAQ (reference sequence). The CDR3 loop is CASSLDAGTGEQYF. As DNA, the CDR3 is TGTGCCAGCAGCTTAGATGCGGGGACGGGCGAGCAGTACTTC. The entire variable domain, with the rest obtained from reference TRBV7-9 and TRBJ2-7, is as follows: DTGVSQNPRHKITKRGQNVTFRCDPISEHNRLYWYRQTLGQGPEFLTYFQNEAQLEKSRLLSDRFSAERPKGSFSTLEIQRTEQGDSAMYLCASSLDAGTGEQYFGPGTRLTVT.

The chain couples TRBV3-1 (or the pseudogene TRBV3-2) to TRBJ2-7; D remains unclear. Per the germline V gene, CDR1 is LGHDT and CDR2 is YNNKEL (reference sequence). The V and J ends lost 4 bases and 6 bases respectively, with 19 bases between them. The CDR3 length is 15 residues. CDR3: CASSPQLYQVGEQYF. The CDR3 bases are TGTGCCAGCAGCCCCCAATTATACCAGGTGGGCGAGCAGTACTTC.

CDR3 amino acids: CAGNTGHGQPQHF. CDR3 in DNA: TGTGCCGGCAATACAGGGCATGGTCAGCCCCAGCATTTT. The chain carries TRBV30 and TRBJ1-5, with D maybe TRBD1 (6 bases). Looked up from germline, CDR1 is GTSNPN and CDR2 is SVGIG (reference sequence). The CDR3 covers 13 residues. V lost 8 bases to trimming and J lost 6 bases, with 17 bases between them.

There are a few counts of this clone. The chain links TRBV28 to TRBJ2-5; 10 positions agree with TRBD2. CDR1 and CDR2 from the germline V gene are MDHEN and SYDVKM. V shed 5 bases, J shed 9 bases, and the junction held 12 bases outside the gene matches. This CDR3 has 15 residues. In DNA, the CDR3 is TGTGCCAGCAGTCCACTAGCGGGGAACTTGGGGGCCCAGTACTTC. Translating it yields CASSPLAGNLGAQYF. The full variable domain, completed using reference TRBV28 and TRBJ2-5, is DVKVTQSSRYLVKRTGEKVFLECVQDMDHENMFWYRQDPGLGLRLIYFSYDVKMKEKGDIPEGYSVSREKKERFSLILESASTNQTSMYLCASSPLAGNLGAQYFGPGTRLLVL.

The genes are TRBV3-1 (or the pseudogene TRBV3-2) and TRBJ1-2, with 7 nucleotides matching TRBD1. V gave up 3 bases and J gave up 4 bases; unmatched junction bases: 5. The CDR3 runs to 14 residues. Germline assignment: CDR1 LGHDT and CDR2 YNNKEL (reference sequence). CDR3 coding DNA: TGTGCCAGCAGCCACGGAGGGGGCGTCTATGGCTACACCTTC. Protein sequence: CASSHGGGVYGYTF.

The chain recombines TRBV7-2 with TRBJ1-5; D not certain. Germline V gene data show CDR1 as SGHTA and CDR2 as FQGNSA. This CDR3 comprises 13 residues. Trimming left V 2 bases short and J 7 bases short, with 9 bases between. The CDR3 loop reads CASSLRGGQPQHF. DNA of the CDR3: TGTGCCAGCAGCTTACGTGGAGGCCAGCCCCAGCATTTT.

This sequence joins TRBV5-1 and TRBJ2-5, with 9 bases lining up with TRBD2. Looked up from germline, CDR1 is SGHRS and CDR2 is YFSETQ. The length of the CDR3 is 16 residues. V lost 2 bases to trimming and J lost 2 bases; unmatched junction nucleotides: 7. CDR3 amino acids: CASSFRLADLQETQYF. CDR3 in DNA: TGCGCCAGCAGCTTCCGACTAGCGGATTTACAAGAGACCCAGTACTTC.

The J gene is TRBJ1-2, the V gene TRBV7-9; 7 nucleotides line up with TRBD1. The ends lost 4 bases at V and 6 bases at J; junction bases unmatched: 11. The CDR3 contains 15 residues. Germline V gives CDR1 SEHNR, CDR2 FQNEAQ (reference sequence). CDR3 region: CASSYGGTAAHGYTF. In nucleotides, the CDR3 is TGTGCCAGCAGCTACGGCGGGACAGCGGCTCATGGCTACACCTTC.

The V call is TRBV30, the J call TRBJ2-5; no definite D call. The CDR3 contains 13 residues. Germline CDR1 GTSNPN, CDR2 SVGIG (reference sequence). V lost 5 bases to trimming and J lost 2 bases, with 12 bases between them. This chain's CDR3 is CAWARVRQETQYF. DNA for the CDR3: TGTGCCTGGGCCCGGGTAAGACAAGAGACCCAGTACTTC.

This chain joins TRBV27 and TRBJ1-4; the D is unclear. Trimming took 5 bases from V and 8 from J, leaving 12 bases between them. Germline V CDR1 and CDR2: MNHEY, SMNVEV (reference sequence). The CDR3 has 13 residues. The CDR3: CASSPRGSEKLFF. CDR3 nucleotides: TGTGCCAGCAGTCCCCGGGGTTCCGAAAAACTGTTTTTT.

This sequence joins TRBV19 and TRBJ2-3, with 12 bases fitting TRBD2. The CDR3 consists of 16 residues. CDR1 and CDR2 from the germline V gene are LNHDA and SQIVND (reference sequence). V shed 4 bases, J shed 4 bases, and the junction held 6 bases outside the gene matches. CDR3 in DNA: TGTGCCAGTAGTAGCTCTAGCGGGAGGGCCCCAGATACGCAGTATTTT. Protein product: CASSSSSGRAPDTQYF.

V and J are TRBV19 and TRBJ2-7; weak D call: TRBD1 (6 bases). Germline V gives CDR1 LNHDA, CDR2 SQIVND (reference sequence). The CDR3 spans 14 residues. Trimming removed 5 bases at V and 2 bases at J, with 13 bases between. This CDR3 reads CASSVRDTAYEQYF. DNA of the CDR3: TGTGCCAGTAGTGTCCGGGACACGGCCTACGAGCAGTACTTC.

The chain is built from TRBV30 and TRBJ2-2, with D perhaps matching TRBD2 (5 bases). The CDR3 is 12 amino acids. The V gene's germline CDR1 is GTSNPN and CDR2 SVGIG (reference sequence). V lost 7 bases, J lost 7 bases, and 13 bases lay in between. In DNA form, the CDR3 reads TGTGCCTCCGGGGTAGGCGGCGGGGAGCTGTTTTTT. This sequence encodes CASGVGGGELFF.

This clone was counted only a few times. The V gene is TRBV9, the J gene TRBJ1-2, with D uncertain. The CDR3 covers 14 residues. Germline V lookup: CDR1 SGDLS, CDR2 YYNGEE. The ends were cut back, 0 bases at V and 2 bases at J, with 8 bases in the middle. The CDR3 reads CASSVGDLNYGYTF. CDR3 DNA sequence: TGTGCCAGCAGCGTAGGAGATCTAAACTATGGCTACACCTTC. Combining the CDR3 with reference TRBV9 and TRBJ1-2 gives the whole variable domain DSGVTQTPKHLITATGQRVTLRCSPRSGDLSVYWYQQSLDQGLQFLIQYYNGEERAKGNILERFSAQQFPDLHSELNLSSLELGDSALYFCASSVGDLNYGYTFGSGTRLTVV.

The V and J genes are TRBV29-1 and TRBJ1-1, with TRBD1 matching over 11 bases. V dropped 5 bases and J dropped 11; count of bases not matched to a gene: 13. Germline-derived CDR1 and CDR2 are SQVTM and ANQGSEA. This CDR3 contains 14 residues. The DNA for the CDR3 is TGCAGCGTTACCATTGAGGGGACAGGGGGAGAGGCTTTCTTT. As protein: CSVTIEGTGGEAFF.

This clone was seen just once. The chain has TRBV5-1 and TRBJ2-5; TRBD1 might be the D (6 bases). Germline V gives CDR1 SGHRS, CDR2 YFSETQ. Trimming removed 1 base at V and 1 base at J, with 8 bases between. This CDR3 is 14 amino acids long. Here the CDR3 reads CASSLLGAQETQYF. The DNA of the CDR3 is TGCGCCAGCAGCTTGCTGGGGGCCCAAGAGACCCAGTACTTC.

V is TRBV27 and J is TRBJ2-3; 9 bases are a match to TRBD1. The V and J ends lost 3 bases and 7 bases, in that order; junction bases with no gene match: 5. The CDR3 spans 14 residues. The germline V gene encodes CDR1 MNHEY and CDR2 SMNVEV (reference sequence). As DNA, the CDR3 is TGTGCCAGCAGTTTCGGGACAGGGAAATATACGCAGTATTTT. Translated: CASSFGTGKYTQYF.